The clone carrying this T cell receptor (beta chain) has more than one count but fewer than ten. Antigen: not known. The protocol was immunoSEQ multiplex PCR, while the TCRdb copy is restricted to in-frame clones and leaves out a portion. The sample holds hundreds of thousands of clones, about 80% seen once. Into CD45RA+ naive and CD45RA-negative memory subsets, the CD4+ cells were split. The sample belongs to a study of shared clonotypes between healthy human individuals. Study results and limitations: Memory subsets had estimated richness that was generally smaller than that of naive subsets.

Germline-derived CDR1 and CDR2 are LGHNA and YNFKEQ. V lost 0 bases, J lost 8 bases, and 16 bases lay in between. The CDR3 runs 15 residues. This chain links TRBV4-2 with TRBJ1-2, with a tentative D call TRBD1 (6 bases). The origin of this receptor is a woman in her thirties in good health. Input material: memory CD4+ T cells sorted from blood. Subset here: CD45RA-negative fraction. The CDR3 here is CASSQDRGSMGGYTF. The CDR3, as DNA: TGTGCCAGCAGCCAAGACAGGGGTTCAATGGGGGGCTACACCTTC.